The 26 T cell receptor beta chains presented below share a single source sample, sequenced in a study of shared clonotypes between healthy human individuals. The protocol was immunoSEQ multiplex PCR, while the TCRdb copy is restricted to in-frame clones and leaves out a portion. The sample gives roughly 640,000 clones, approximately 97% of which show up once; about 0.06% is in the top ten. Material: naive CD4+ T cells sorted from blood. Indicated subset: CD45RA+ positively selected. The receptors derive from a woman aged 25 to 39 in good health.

CDR3: CASSPGLAGGPAGTQYF. The CDR3 DNA is TGTGCCAGCAGCCCAGGTTTAGCGGGAGGGCCAGCAGGTACGCAGTATTTT. This rearrangement joins TRBV7-6 to TRBJ2-3; 11 bases align to TRBD2. This CDR3 contains 17 residues. The V and J ends lost 5 bases and 8 bases, in that order; junction bases with no gene match: 15. The germline CDR1 and CDR2 sequences are SGHVS and FNYEAQ.

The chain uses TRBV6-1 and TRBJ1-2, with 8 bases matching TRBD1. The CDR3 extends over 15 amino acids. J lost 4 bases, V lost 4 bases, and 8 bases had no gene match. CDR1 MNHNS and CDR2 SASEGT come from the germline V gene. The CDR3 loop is CASSASPQGGYGYTF. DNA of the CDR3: TGTGCCAGCAGTGCGAGCCCACAGGGGGGCTATGGCTACACCTTC.

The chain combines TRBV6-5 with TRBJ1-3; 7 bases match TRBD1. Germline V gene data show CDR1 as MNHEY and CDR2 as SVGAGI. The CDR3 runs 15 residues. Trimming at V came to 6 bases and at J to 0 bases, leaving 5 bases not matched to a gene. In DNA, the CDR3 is TGTGCCAGCAGAGCCACAGGGGCCTCTGGAAACACCATATATTTT. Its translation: CASRATGASGNTIYF.

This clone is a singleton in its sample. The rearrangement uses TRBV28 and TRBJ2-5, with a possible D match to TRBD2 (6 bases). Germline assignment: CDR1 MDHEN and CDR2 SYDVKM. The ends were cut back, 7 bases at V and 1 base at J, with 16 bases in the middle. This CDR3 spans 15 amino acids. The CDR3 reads CASMGEAGTQETQYF. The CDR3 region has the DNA TGTGCCAGCATGGGGGAGGCAGGGACCCAAGAGACCCAGTACTTC.

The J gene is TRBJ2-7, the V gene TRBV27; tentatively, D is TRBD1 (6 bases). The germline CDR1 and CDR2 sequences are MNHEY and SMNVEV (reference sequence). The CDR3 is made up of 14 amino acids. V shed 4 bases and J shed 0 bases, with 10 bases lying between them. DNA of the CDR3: TGTGCCAGCAGTTCCCGGACAGACTCCTACGAGCAGTACTTC. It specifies CASSSRTDSYEQYF.

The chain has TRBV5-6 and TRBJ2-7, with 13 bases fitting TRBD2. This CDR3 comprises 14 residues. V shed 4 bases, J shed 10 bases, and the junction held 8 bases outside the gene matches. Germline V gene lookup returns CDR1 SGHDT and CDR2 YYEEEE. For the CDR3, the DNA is TGTGCCAGCAGCCCTCGACTAGCGGGAGGTCAACAGTACTTC. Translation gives CASSPRLAGGQQYF.

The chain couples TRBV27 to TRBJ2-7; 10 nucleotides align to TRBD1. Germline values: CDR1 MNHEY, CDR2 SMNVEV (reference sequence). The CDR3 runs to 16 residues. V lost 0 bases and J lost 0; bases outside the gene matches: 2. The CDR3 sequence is CASSLSGTGVSYEQYF. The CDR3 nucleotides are TGTGCCAGCAGTTTATCCGGGACAGGGGTCTCCTACGAGCAGTACTTC.

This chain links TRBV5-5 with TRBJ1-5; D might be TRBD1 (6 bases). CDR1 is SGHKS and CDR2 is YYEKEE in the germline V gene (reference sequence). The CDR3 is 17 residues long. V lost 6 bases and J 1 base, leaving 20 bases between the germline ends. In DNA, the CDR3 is TGTGCCAGCACCCCTGGGGGGGGCCCTTTAAGCAATCAGCCCCAGCATTTT. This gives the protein CASTPGGGPLSNQPQHF.

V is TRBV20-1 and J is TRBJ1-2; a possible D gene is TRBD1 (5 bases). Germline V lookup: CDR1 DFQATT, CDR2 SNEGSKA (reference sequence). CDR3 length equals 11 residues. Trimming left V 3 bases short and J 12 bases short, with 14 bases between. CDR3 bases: TGCAGTGCTAGGGTCAGGGCGGGAGACACCTTC. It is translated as CSARVRAGDTF.

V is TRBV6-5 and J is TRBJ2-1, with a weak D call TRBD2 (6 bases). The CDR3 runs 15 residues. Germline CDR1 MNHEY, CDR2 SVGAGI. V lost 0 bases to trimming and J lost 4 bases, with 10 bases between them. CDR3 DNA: TGTGCCAGCAGTTACTCTTTGGGGACTTACAATGAGCAGTTCTTC. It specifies CASSYSLGTYNEQFF.

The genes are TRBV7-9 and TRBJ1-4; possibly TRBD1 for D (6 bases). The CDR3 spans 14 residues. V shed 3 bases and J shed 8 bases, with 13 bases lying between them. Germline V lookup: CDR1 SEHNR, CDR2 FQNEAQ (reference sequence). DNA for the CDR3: TGTGCCAGCAGCTTCACAGGGTTGGACGAAAAACTGTTTTTT. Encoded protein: CASSFTGLDEKLFF.

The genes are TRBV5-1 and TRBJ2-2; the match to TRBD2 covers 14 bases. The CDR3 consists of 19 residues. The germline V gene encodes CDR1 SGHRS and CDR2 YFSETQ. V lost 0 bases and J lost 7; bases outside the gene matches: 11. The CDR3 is CASSLAAAGLAGVHGELFF. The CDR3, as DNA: TGCGCCAGCAGCTTGGCTGCAGCGGGACTAGCGGGAGTACACGGGGAGCTGTTTTTT.

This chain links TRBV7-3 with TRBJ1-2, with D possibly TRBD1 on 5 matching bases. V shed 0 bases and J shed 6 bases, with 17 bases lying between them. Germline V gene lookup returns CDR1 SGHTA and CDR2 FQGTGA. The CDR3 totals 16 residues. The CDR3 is CASSLTPRGAGDGYTF. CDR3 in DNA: TGTGCCAGCAGCTTAACCCCCCGGGGCGCGGGCGATGGCTACACCTTC.

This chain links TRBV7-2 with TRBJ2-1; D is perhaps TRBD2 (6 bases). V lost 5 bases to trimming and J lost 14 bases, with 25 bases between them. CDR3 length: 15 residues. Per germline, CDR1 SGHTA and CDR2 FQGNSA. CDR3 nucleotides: TGTGCCAGCAGCCTCGGGCCGGGACTCCCGCATCCGAAGTTCTTC. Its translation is CASSLGPGLPHPKFF. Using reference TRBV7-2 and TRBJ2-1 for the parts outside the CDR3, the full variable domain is GAGVSQSPSNKVTEKGKDVELRCDPISGHTALYWYRQSLGQGLEFLIYFQGNSAPDKSGLPSDRFSAERTGGSVSTLTIQRTQQEDSAVYLCASSLGPGLPHPKFFGPGTRLTVL.

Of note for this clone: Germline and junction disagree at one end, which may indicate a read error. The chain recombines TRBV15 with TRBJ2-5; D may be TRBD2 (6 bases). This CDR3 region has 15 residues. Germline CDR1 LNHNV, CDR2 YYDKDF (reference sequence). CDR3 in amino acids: CATSRDHGVTGTLNF. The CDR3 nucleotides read TGTGCCACCAGCAGAGATCACGGGGTCACCGGGACTTTAAACTTC. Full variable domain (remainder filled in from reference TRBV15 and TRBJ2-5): DAMVIQNPRYQVTQFGKPVTLSCSQTLNHNVMYWYQQKSSQAPKLLFHYYDKDFNNEADTPDNFQSRRPNTSFCFLDIRSPGLGDTAMYLCATSRDHGVTGTLNFGPGTRLLVL.

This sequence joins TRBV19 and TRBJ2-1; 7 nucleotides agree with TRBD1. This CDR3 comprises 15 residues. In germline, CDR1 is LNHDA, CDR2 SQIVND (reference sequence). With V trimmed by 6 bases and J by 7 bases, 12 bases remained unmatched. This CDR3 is CASRQGQLSPNEQFF. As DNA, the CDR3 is TGTGCCAGTAGGCAGGGACAGCTAAGTCCAAATGAGCAGTTCTTC.

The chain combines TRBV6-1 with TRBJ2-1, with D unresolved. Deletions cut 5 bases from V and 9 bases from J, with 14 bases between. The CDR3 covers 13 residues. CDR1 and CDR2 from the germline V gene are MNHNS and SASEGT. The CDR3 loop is CASSHEIRVEQFF. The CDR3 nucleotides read TGTGCCAGCAGTCACGAAATCCGGGTTGAGCAGTTCTTC.

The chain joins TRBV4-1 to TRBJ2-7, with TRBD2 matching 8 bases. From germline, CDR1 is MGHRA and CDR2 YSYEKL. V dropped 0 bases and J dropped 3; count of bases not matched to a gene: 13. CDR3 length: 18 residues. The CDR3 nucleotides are TGCGCCAGCAGCCAAGATTCGGCCGGGAGGGCGGTGGGCTACGAGCAGTACTTC. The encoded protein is CASSQDSAGRAVGYEQYF.

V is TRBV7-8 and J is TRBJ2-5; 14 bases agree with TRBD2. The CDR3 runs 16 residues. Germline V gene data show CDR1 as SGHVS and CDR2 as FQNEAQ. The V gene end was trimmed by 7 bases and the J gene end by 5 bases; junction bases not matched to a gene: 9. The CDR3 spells CASNAGLAGGGETQYF. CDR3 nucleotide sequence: TGTGCCAGCAATGCAGGACTAGCGGGAGGAGGCGAGACCCAGTACTTC.

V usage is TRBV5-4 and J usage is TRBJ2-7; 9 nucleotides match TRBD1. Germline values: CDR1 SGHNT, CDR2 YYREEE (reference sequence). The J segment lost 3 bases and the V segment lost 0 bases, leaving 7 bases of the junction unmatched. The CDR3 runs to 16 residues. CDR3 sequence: CASSLGGTGSGYEQYF. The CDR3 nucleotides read TGTGCCAGCAGCTTGGGGGGGACAGGGTCTGGCTACGAGCAGTACTTC. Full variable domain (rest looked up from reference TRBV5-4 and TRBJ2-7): ETGVTQSPTHLIKTRGQQVTLRCSSQSGHNTVSWYQQALGQGPQFIFQYYREEENGRGNFPPRFSGLQFPNYSSELNVNALELDDSALYLCASSLGGTGSGYEQYFGPGTRLTVT.

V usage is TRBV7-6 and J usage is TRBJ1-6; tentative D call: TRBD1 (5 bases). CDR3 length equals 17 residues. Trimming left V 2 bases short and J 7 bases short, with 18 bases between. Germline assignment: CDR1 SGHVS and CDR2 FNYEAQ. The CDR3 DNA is TGTGCCAGCAGCTTATTTCCGTCGGGGACGGAAAATTCACCCCTCCACTTT. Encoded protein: CASSLFPSGTENSPLHF. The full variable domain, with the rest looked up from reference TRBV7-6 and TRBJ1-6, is GAGVSQSPRYKVTKRGQDVALRCDPISGHVSLYWYRQALGQGPEFLTYFNYEAQQDKSGLPNDRFSAERPEGSISTLTIQRTEQRDSAMYRCASSLFPSGTENSPLHFGNGTRLTVT.

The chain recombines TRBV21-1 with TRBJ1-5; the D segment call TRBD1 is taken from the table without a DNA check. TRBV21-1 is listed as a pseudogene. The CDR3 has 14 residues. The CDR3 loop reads CAAGQGRDNQPQHF. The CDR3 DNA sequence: TGTGCCGCGGGCCAGGGGAGAGACAATCAGCCCCAGCATTTT.

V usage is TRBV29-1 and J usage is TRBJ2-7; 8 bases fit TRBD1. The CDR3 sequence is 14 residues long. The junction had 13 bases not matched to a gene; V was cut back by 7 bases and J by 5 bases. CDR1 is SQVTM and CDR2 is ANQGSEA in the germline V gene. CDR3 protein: CSASPGQGVHEQYF. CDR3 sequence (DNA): TGCAGCGCATCTCCCGGACAGGGTGTACACGAGCAGTACTTC.

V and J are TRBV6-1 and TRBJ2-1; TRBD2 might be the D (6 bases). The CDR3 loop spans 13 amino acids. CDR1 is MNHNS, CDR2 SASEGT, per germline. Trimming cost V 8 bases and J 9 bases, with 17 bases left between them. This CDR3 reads CASRVGTSREQFF. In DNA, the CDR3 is TGTGCCAGCCGCGTGGGAACTAGCCGTGAGCAGTTCTTC.

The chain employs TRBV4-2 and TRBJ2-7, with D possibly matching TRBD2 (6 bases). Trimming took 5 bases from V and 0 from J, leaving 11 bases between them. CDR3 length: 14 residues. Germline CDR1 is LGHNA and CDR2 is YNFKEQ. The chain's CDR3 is CASSFRRDSYEQYF. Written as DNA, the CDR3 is TGTGCCAGCAGCTTTAGGAGGGACTCCTACGAGCAGTACTTC.

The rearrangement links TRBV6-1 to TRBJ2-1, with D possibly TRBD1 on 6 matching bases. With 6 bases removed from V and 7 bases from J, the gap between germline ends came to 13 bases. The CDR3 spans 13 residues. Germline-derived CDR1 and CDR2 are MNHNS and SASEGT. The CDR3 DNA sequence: TGTGCCAGCAGCCAGTACAGGGCTAATGAGCAGTTCTTC. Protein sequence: CASSQYRANEQFF.